Only a few counts were recorded for the clone carrying this T cell receptor (beta chain). Its specificity is unknown. The record originates from a study of cytomegalovirus exposure and HLA in healthy donors. This CDR3 is built from 14 residues. CDR1 is SGHRS and CDR2 is YFSETQ in the germline V gene. Trimming took off 0 bases at V and 1 base at J, with 7 bases between the two ends. PCR employed 60 Vbeta and 13 Jbeta primers. Some clones are missing from TCRdb's copy, which holds only in-frame ones; the method was immunoSEQ multiplex PCR. The sample has more than 65,000 clones; 78% are singletons. Study results and caveats: Earlier analysis yielded a pattern in which most TCR beta V segments were productive about 90% or about 30% of the time. Trimming of TCR beta V- and J-genes showed a link, identified in a later analysis, to a missense DCLRE1C variant. It was in a later analysis that TCR association rates were seen to vary by HLA locus, highest for DRB1 and lowest for HLA-C. Later work showed greater clonal expansion in HLA-associated TCR beta chains than in equally common others.

The chain employs TRBV5-1 and TRBJ1-1; D not resolved. Sequencing was carried out using PBMCs. The sequence came from a man younger than 35 in good health and CMV-seropositive. The CDR3 here is CASSLGEGNTEAFF. CDR3 sequence (DNA): TGCGCCAGCAGCTTGGGAGAGGGGAACACTGAAGCTTTCTTT.